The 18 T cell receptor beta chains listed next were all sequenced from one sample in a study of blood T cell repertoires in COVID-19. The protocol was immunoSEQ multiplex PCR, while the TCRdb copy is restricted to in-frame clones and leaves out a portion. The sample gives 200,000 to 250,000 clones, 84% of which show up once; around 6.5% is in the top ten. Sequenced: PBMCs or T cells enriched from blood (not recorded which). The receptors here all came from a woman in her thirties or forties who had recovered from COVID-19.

The CDR3 DNA is TGTGCCAGCGGGAAAAACAGGTACCACATCACTGAAGCTTTCTTT. Encoded protein: CASGKNRYHITEAFF. The V call is TRBV28, the J call TRBJ1-1; D perhaps matches TRBD1 (5 bases). Trimming shortened V by 8 bases and J by 4 bases, and 20 bases separated the two germline ends. Germline CDR1 MDHEN, CDR2 SYDVKM. The length of the CDR3 is 15 residues.

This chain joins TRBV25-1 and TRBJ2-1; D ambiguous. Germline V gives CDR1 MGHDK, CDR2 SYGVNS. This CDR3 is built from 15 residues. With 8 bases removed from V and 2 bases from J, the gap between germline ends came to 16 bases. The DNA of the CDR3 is TGTGCCAGCTCTTCCCCAGAGGCTCCCTACAATGAGCAGTTCTTC. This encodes CASSSPEAPYNEQFF.

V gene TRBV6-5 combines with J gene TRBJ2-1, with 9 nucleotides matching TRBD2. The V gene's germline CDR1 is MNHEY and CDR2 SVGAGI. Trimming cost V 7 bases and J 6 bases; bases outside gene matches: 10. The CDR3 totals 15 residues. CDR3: CASKRLSGRSNEQFF. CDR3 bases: TGTGCCAGCAAGAGACTTAGCGGGAGAAGCAATGAGCAGTTCTTC.

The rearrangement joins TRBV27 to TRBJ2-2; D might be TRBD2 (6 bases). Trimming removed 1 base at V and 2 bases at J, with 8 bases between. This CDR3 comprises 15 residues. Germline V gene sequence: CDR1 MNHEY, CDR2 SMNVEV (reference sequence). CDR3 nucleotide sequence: TGTGCCAGCAGTTTATACGGGGGAAACACCGGGGAGCTGTTTTTT. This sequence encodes CASSLYGGNTGELFF.

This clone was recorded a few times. The CDR3 spells CASSLASGSQFF. CDR3 bases: TGTGCCAGCAGCCTAGCTAGCGGGAGTCAGTTCTTC. The V gene is TRBV27, the J gene TRBJ2-1; 10 bases map to TRBD2. This CDR3 is built from 12 residues. After removal of 6 bases from V and 13 bases from J, the junction contained 6 bases not matched to a gene. Germline CDR1 reads MNHEY; CDR2 reads SMNVEV (reference sequence).

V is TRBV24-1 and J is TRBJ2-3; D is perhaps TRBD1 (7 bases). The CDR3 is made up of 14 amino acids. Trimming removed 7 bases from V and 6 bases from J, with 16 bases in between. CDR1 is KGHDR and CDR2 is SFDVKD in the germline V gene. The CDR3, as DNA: TGTGCCACCAGCCCCAGGGGGGCAATGGATACGCAGTATTTT. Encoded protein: CATSPRGAMDTQYF.

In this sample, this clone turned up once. CDR3 protein: CASSLRGGGPTNEQFF. Here the CDR3 DNA reads TGTGCCAGCAGCCTCCGGGGGGGTGGGCCTACGAATGAGCAGTTCTTC. The gene calls are TRBV3-1 (or the pseudogene TRBV3-2) and TRBJ2-1; 8 nucleotides line up with TRBD2. Germline V CDR1 and CDR2: LGHDT, YNNKEL (reference sequence). This CDR3 is built from 16 residues. The junction had 12 bases not matched to a gene; V was cut back by 4 bases and J by 7 bases.

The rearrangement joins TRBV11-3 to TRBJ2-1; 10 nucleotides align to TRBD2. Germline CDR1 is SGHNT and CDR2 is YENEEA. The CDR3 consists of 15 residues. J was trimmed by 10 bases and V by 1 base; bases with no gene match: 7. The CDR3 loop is CASSLGLAGEGEQFF. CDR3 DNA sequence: TGTGCCAGCAGCTTAGGGCTAGCGGGAGAGGGAGAGCAGTTCTTC. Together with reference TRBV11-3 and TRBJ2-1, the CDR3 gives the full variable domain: EAGVVQSPRYKIIEKKQPVAFWCNPISGHNTLYWYLQNLGQGPELLIRYENEEAVDDSQLPKDRFSAERLKGVDSTLKIQPAELGDSAVYLCASSLGLAGEGEQFFGPGTRLTVL.

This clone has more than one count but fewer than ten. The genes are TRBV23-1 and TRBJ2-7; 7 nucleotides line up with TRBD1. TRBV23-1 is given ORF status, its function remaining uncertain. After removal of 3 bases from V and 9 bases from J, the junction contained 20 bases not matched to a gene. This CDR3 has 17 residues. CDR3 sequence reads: CASSHFSPGQNLIGQYV. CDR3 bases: TGCGCCAGCAGTCATTTCTCACCGGGACAGAACTTGATTGGGCAGTACGTC.

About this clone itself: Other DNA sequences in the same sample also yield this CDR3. As DNA, the CDR3 is TGTGCCAGCAGCCCCGACAAGAACTATGGCTACACCTTC. Residues: CASSPDKNYGYTF. This chain links TRBV7-3 with TRBJ1-2; D is undetermined. Per germline, CDR1 SGHTA and CDR2 FQGTGA. V gave up 5 bases and J gave up 2 bases, with 9 bases separating them. The CDR3 contains 13 residues.

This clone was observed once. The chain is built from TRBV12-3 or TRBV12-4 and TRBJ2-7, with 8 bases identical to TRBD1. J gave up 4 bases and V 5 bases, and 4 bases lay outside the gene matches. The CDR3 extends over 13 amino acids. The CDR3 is CASSTWTGYEQYF. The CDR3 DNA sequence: TGTGCCAGCAGTACCTGGACAGGGTACGAGCAGTACTTC.

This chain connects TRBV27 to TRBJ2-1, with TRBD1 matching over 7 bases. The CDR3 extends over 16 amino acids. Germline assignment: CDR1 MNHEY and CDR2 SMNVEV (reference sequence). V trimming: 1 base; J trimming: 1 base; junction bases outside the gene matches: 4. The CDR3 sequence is CASSLWAGGSYNEQFF. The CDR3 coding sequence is TGTGCCAGCAGTTTATGGGCAGGGGGTTCCTACAATGAGCAGTTCTTC.

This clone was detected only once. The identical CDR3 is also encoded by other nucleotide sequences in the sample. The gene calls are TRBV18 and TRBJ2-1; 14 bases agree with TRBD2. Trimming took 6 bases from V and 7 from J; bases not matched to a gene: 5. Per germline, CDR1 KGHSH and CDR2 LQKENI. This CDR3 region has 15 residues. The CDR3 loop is CASSPGTSGSNEQFF. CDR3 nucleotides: TGTGCCAGCTCGCCTGGGACTAGCGGGAGTAATGAGCAGTTCTTC.

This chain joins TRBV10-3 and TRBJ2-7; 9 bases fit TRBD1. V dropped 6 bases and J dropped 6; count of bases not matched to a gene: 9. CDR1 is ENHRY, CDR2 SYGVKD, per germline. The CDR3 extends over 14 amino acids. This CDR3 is CAIRPGQGKAEQYF. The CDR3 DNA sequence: TGTGCCATCAGGCCGGGACAGGGTAAGGCCGAGCAGTACTTC.

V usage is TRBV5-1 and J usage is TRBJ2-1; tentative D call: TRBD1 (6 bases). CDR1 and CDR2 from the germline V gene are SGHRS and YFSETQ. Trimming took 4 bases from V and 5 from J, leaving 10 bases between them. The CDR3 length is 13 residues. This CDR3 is CASSQGQDNEQFF. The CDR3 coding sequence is TGCGCCAGCAGCCAGGGGCAAGACAATGAGCAGTTCTTC.

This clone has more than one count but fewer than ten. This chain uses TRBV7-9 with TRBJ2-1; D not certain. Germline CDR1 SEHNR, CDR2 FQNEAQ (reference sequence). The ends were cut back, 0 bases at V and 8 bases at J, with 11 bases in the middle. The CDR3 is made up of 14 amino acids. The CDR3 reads CASSLAGTRDEQFF. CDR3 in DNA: TGTGCCAGCAGCTTAGCGGGCACTCGTGATGAGCAGTTCTTC. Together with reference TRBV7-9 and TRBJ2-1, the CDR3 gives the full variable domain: DTGVSQNPRHKITKRGQNVTFRCDPISEHNRLYWYRQTLGQGPEFLTYFQNEAQLEKSRLLSDRFSAERPKGSFSTLEIQRTEQGDSAMYLCASSLAGTRDEQFFGPGTRLTVL.

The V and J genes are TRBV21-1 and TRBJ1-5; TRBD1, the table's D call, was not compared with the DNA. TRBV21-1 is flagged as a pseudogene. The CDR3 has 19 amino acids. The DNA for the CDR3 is TGTGCCAGCAGCAAAGCGCGGGACAGGGGAGTCGGTCAGGATCAGCCCCAGCATTTT. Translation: CASSKARDRGVGQDQPQHF.

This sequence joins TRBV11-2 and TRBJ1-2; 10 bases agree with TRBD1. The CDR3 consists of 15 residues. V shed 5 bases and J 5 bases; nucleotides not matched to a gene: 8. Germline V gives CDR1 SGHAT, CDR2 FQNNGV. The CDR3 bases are TGTGCCAGCAGCAACCGGGACAGGGGCGGATATGGCTACACCTTC. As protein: CASSNRDRGGYGYTF.